This T cell receptor beta chain was documented in a study of shared clonotypes between healthy human individuals. Profiling relied on immunoSEQ multiplex PCR, and the TCRdb table lists in-frame clones only, not all of them. The table includes about 2.3 million clones, about 92% detected once. The study, taken as a whole, reports: Among the subsets, naive ones generally showed larger estimated richness than memory ones.

To note about this clone: Antigen: not known.

Adult donors, all healthy and HIV-negative, had no recent acute infections or vaccinations. Germline V gene sequence: CDR1 LNHNV, CDR2 YYDKDF (reference sequence). This CDR3 comprises 15 residues. Trimming cost V 1 base and J 2 bases, with 8 bases left between them. The sample taken for sequencing was naive CD4+ T cells from PBMCs. Subset described: CD45RA+ positively selected. J is TRBJ2-2 and V is TRBV15, with unresolved D. The receptor was derived from a young man in good health. Some clones in this sample may be carry-over from other donors' samples. The CDR3 region is CATSRVLFNTGELFF. CDR3 in DNA: TGTGCCACCAGCAGAGTCCTCTTTAACACCGGGGAGCTGTTTTTT.